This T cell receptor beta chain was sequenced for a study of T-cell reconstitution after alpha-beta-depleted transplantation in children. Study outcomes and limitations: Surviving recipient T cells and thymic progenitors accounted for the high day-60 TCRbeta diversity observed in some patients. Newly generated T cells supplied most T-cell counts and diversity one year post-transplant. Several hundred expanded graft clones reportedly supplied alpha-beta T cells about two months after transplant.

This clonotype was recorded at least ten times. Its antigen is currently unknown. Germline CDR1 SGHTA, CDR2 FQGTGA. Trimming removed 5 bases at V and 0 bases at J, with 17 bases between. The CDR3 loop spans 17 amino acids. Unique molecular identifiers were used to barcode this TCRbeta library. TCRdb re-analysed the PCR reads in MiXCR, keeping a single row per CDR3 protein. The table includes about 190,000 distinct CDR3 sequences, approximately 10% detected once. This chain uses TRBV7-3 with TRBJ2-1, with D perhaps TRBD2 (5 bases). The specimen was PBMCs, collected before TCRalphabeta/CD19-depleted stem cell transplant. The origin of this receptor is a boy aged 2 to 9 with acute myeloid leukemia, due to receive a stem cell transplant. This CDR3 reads CASSLPSGSSSYNEQFF. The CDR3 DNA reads TGTGCCAGCAGCCTCCCCTCGGGGTCAAGCTCCTACAATGAGCAGTTCTTC.